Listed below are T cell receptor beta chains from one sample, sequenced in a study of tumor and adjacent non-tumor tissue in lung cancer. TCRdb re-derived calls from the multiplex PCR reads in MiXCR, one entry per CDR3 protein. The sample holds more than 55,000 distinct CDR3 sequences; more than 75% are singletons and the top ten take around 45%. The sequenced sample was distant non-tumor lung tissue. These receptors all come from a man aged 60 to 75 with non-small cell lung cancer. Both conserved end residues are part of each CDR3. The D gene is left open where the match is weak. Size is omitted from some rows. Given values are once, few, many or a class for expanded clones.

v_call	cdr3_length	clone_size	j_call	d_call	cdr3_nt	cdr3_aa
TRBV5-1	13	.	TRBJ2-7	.	TGCGCCAGCAGCTTGTCCCGGGGCCACGAGCAGTACTTC	CASSLSRGHEQYF
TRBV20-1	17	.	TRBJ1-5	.	TGCAGTGCTAGAAGTTTCCAGGCGTTCAGTAACAATCAGCCCCAGCATTTT	CSARSFQAFSNNQPQHF
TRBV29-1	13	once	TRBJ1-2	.	TGCAGCGTTGGGACAGCTAGCAACGGGGGCCATACCTTC	CSVGTASNGGHTF
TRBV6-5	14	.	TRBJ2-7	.	TGTACCAGCAGTCCCAAAGCGGGTTCCTATGAGCAGTACTTC	CTSSPKAGSYEQYF
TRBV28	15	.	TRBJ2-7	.	TGTGCCAGCAGTTTAACTACCAACGGCACCTACGAGCAGTACTTC	CASSLTTNGTYEQYF
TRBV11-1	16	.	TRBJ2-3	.	TGTGCCAGCAGCACAGCCCCCGAGATGAGCACAGATATGCAGTATTTT	CASSTAPEMSTDMQYF
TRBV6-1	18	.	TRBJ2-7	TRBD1	TGTGCCAGCGGGGTAACCACAACAGACAGGGGGGGGAACTACGAGCAGTACTTC	CASGVTTTDRGGNYEQYF
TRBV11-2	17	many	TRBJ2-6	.	TGTGCCAGCAGCTTCTACCAAGGGGGAACTGGGGCCAACGTCCTGACTTTC	CASSFYQGGTGANVLTF
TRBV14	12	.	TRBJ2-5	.	TGTGTCAGCAGTCCAAACAGGGAGACCCAGTACTTC	CVSSPNRETQYF
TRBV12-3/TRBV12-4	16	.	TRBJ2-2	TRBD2	TGTGCCAGTACGCCGGGACTAGCGGGGGACACTGGGGAGCTGTTATTT	CASTPGLAGDTGELLF
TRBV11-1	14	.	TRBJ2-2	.	TGTGCCAGCAGCTATACTAATGGCATCGGGGAACCGTTTTTT	CASSYTNGIGEPFF
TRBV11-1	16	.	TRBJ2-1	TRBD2	TGTACCAGCTGTCCTGGGGCGCGGGGGGGATATAATGAGCAGTTCTTC	CTSCPGARGGYNEQFF
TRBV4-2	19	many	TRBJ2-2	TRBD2	TGTGCCAGCAGTCCGTCGGATCGGGCTAGCGGGACCAACACCGGGGAGCTGTTTTTT	CASSPSDRASGTNTGELFF
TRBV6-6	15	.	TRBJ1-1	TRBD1	TGTGCCAGCAGTCTCCGACAGGGATTGAACACTGAAGCTTTCTTT	CASSLRQGLNTEAFF
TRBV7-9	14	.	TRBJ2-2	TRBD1	TGTGCCAGCCCACGACAGGGGGGCACCGGGGAGCTGTTTTTT	CASPRQGGTGELFF
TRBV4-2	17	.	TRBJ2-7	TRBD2	TGTGCCAACAGCCAGGCGGTGGGGAGGGAGCGTCTAAACGAGCAGTACTTC	CANSQAVGRERLNEQYF
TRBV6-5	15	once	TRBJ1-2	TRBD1	TGTGCCAGCTGTCGACAGGGTGAGAATAACTATAGCTACATCTTC	CASCRQGENNYSYIF
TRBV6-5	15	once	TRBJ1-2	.	TGTGCCAGTAGTTACACTTCGGCCGCGCTGCGAGGCTACATCTTC	CASSYTSAALRGYIF